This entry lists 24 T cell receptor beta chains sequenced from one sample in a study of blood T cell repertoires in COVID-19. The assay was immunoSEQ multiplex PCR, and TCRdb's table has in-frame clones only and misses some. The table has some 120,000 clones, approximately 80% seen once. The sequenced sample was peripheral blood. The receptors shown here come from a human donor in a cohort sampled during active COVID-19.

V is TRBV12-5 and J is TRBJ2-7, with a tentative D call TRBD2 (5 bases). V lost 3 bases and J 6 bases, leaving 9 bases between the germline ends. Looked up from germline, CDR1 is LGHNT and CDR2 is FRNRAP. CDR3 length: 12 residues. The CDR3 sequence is CASGFPGGEQYF. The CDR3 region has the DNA TGTGCTAGTGGTTTTCCAGGAGGCGAGCAGTACTTC.

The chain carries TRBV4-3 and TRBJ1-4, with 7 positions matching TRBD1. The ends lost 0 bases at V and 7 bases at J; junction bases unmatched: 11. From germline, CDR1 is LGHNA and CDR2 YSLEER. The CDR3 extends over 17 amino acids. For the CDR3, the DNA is TGCGCCAGCAGCCAAGATTTCGAGGGGGCCATTCGTGAAAAACTGTTTTTT. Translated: CASSQDFEGAIREKLFF.

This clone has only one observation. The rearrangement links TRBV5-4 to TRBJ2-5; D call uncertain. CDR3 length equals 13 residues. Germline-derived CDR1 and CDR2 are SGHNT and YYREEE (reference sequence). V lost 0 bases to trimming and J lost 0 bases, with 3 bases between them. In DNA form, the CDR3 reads TGTGCCAGCAGCTTGGTAGACCAAGAGACCCAGTACTTC. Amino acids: CASSLVDQETQYF. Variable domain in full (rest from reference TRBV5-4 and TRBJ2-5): ETGVTQSPTHLIKTRGQQVTLRCSSQSGHNTVSWYQQALGQGPQFIFQYYREEENGRGNFPPRFSGLQFPNYSSELNVNALELDDSALYLCASSLVDQETQYFGPGTRLLVL.

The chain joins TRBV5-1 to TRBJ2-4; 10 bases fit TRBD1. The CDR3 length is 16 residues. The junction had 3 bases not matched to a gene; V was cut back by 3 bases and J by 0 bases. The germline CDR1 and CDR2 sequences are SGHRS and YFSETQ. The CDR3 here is CASSSGQGGAKNIQYF. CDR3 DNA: TGCGCCAGCAGCTCAGGACAGGGGGGAGCCAAAAACATTCAGTACTTC.

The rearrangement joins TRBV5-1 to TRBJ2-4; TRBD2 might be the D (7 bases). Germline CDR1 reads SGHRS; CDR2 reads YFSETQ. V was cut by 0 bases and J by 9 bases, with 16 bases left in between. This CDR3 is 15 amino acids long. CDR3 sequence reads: CASSLGWEGESIQYF. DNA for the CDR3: TGCGCCAGCAGCTTGGGTTGGGAGGGGGAGAGCATTCAGTACTTC.

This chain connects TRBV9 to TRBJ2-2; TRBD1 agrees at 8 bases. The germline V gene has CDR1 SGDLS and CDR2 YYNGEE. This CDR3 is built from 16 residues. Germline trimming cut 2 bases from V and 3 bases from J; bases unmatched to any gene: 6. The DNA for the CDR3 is TGTGCCAGCAGCGTCGGGGACAGGATCTACACCGGGGAGCTGTTTTTT. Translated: CASSVGDRIYTGELFF.

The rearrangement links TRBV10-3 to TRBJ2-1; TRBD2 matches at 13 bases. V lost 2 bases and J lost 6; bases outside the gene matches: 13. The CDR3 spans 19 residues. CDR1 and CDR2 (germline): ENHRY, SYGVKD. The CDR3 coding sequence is TGTGCCATCAGTGAGGGACGGACTAGCGGGGGCCCGGGGGGCAATGAGCAGTTCTTC. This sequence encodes CAISEGRTSGGPGGNEQFF.

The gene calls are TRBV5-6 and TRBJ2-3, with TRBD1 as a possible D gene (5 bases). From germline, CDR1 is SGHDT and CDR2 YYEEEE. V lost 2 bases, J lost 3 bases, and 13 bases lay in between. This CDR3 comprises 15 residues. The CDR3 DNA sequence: TGTGCCAGCAGCTTCGGCTCAGGGTTTACAGATACGCAGTATTTT. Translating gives CASSFGSGFTDTQYF.

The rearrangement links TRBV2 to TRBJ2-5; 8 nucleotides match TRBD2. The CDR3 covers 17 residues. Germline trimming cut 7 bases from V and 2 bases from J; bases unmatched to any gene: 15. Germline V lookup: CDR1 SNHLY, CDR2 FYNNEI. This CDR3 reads CASNGGGPLSLQETQYF. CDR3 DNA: TGTGCCAGCAACGGGGGGGGGCCACTATCTTTACAAGAGACCCAGTACTTC. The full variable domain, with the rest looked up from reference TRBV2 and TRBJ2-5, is EPEVTQTPSHQVTQMGQEVILRCVPISNHLYFYWYRQILGQKVEFLVSFYNNEISEKSEIFDDQFSVERPDGSNFTLKIRSTKLEDSAMYFCASNGGGPLSLQETQYFGPGTRLLVL.

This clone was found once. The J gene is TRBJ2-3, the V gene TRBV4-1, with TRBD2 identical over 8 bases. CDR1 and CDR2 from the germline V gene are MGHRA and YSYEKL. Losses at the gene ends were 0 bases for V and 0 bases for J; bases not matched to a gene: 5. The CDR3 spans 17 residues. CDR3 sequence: CASSQDRSGGSTDTQYF. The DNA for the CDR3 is TGCGCCAGCAGCCAAGATAGAAGCGGGGGAAGCACAGATACGCAGTATTTT.

CDR3 amino acids: CASAGGAGYNEQFF. The DNA of the CDR3 is TGTGCCAGCGCCGGGGGGGCGGGCTACAATGAGCAGTTCTTC. The chain combines TRBV6-5 with TRBJ2-1, with 8 bases aligning to TRBD2. The germline V gene encodes CDR1 MNHEY and CDR2 SVGAGI. The V segment lost 8 bases and the J segment 3 bases; nucleotides outside the gene matches: 6. CDR3 size: 14 residues.

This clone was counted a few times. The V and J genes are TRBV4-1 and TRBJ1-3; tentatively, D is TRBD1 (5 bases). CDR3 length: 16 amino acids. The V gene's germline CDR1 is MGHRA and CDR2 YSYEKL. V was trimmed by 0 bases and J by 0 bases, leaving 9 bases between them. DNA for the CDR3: TGCGCCAGCAGCCAAGATAGGGGAAACTCTGGAAACACCATATATTTT. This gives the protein CASSQDRGNSGNTIYF.

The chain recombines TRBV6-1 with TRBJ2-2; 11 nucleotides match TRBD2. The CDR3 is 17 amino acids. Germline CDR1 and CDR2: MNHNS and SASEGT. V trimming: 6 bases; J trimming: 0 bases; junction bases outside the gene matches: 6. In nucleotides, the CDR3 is TGTGCCAGCAGCGAACTAGCGGGGGCCGCGAACACCGGGGAGCTGTTTTTT. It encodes CASSELAGAANTGELFF.

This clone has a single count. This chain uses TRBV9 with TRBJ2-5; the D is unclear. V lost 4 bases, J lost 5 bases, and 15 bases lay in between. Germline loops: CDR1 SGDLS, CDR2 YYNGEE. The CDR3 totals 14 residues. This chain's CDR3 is CASSPGATQETQYF. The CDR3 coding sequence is TGTGCCAGCAGCCCCGGAGCCACCCAGGAGACCCAGTACTTC.

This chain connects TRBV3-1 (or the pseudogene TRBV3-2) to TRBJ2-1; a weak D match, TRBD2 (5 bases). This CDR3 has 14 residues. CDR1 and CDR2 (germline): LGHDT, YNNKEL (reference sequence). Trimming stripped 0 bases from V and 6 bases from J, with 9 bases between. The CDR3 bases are TGTGCCAGCAGCCAAGAAGGCGGGTCCAATGAGCAGTTCTTC. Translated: CASSQEGGSNEQFF.

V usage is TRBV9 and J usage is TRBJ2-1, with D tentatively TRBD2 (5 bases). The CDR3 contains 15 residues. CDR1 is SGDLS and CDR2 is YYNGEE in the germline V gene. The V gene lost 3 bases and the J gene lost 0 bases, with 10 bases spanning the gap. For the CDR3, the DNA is TGTGCCAGCAGCGAAGGACTGAGCTCCTACAATGAGCAGTTCTTC. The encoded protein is CASSEGLSSYNEQFF.

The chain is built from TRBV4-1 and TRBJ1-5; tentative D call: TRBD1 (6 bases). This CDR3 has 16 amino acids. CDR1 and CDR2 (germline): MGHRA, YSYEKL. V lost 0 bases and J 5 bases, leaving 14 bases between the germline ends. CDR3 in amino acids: CASSQDAAGDHQPQHF. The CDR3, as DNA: TGCGCCAGCAGCCAAGATGCGGCAGGGGACCATCAGCCCCAGCATTTT.

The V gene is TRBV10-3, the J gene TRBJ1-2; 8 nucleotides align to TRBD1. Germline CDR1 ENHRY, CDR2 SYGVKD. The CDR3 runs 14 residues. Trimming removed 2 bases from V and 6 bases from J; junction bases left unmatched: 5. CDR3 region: CAISEGDRGHGYTF. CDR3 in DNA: TGTGCCATCAGTGAGGGCGACAGGGGACATGGCTACACCTTC.

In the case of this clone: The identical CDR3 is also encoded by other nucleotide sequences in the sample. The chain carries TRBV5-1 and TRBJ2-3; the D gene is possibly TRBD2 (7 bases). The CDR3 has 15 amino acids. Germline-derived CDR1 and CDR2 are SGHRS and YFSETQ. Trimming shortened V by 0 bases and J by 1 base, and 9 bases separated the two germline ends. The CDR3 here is CASSLGGGRTDTQYF. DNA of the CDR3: TGCGCCAGCAGCTTGGGCGGGGGCCGCACAGATACGCAGTATTTT.

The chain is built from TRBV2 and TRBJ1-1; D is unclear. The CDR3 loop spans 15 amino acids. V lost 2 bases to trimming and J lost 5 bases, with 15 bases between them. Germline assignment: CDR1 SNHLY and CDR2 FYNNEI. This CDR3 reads CASSENLSGGTEAFF. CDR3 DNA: TGTGCCAGCAGTGAAAACCTATCGGGTGGGACTGAAGCTTTCTTT.

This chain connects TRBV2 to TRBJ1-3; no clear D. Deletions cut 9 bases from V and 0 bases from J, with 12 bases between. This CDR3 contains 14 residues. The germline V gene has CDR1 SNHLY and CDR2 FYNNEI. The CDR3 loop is CASAPLLSGNTIYF. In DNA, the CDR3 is TGTGCCAGTGCCCCACTGCTCTCTGGAAACACCATATATTTT.

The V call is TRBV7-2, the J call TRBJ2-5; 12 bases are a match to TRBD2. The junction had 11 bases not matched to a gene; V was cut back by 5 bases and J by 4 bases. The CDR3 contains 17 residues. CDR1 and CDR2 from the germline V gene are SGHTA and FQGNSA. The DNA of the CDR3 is TGTGCCAGCAGCCGTCTAGCGGGGGGGACCCCCAGAGAGACCCAGTACTTC. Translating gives CASSRLAGGTPRETQYF.

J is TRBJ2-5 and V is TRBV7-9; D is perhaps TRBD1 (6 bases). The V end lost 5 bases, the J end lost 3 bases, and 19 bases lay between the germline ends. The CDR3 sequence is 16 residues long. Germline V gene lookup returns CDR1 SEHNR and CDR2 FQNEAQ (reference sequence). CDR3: CASSPAGWTAKETQYF. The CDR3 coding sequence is TGTGCCAGCAGCCCGGCGGGCTGGACAGCCAAAGAGACCCAGTACTTC. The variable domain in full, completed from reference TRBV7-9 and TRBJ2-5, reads DTGVSQNPRHKITKRGQNVTFRCDPISEHNRLYWYRQTLGQGPEFLTYFQNEAQLEKSRLLSDRFSAERPKGSFSTLEIQRTEQGDSAMYLCASSPAGWTAKETQYFGPGTRLLVL.

The CDR3 region has the DNA TGCGCCAGCAGCGGGACAGTAGGAGGCTCACCCCTCCACTTT. Translation: CASSGTVGGSPLHF. The J gene is TRBJ1-6, the V gene TRBV5-1, with 7 bases aligning to TRBD1. Per the germline V gene, CDR1 is SGHRS and CDR2 is YFSETQ. V lost 4 bases, J lost 10 bases, and 8 bases stayed unmatched. The CDR3 covers 14 residues.